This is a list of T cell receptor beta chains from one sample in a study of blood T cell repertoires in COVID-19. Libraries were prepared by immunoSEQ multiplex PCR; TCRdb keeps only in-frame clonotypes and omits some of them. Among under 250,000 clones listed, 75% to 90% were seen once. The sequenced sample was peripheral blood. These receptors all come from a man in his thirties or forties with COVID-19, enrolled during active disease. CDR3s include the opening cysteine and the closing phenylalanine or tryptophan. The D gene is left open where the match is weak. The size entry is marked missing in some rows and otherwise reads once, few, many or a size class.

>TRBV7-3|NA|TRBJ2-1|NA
TGTGCCAGCAGCTTTCAGGGCTCCTACAATGAGCAGTTCTTC
CASSFQGSYNEQFF
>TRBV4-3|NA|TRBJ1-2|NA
TGCGCCAGCAGCCGCGGGAACTATGGCTACACCTTC
CASSRGNYGYTF
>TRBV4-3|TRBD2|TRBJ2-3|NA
TGCGCCAGCAGCCAAGTCTCGACTAGCGGGAGTACAGATACGCAGTATTTT
CASSQVSTSGSTDTQYF
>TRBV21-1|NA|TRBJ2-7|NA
TGTGCCAGCACCCGAGGGCCGATTACATTTCCCTCCTACGAGCAGTACTTC
CASTRGPITFPSYEQYF
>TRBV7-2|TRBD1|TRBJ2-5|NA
TGTGCCAGCAGTCAGACAGGGGGATTGGAGACCCAGTACTTC
CASSQTGGLETQYF
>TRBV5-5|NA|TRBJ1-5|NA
TGTGCCAGCAGCCCACGGGAGAGCAATCAGCCCCAGCATTTT
CASSPRESNQPQHF
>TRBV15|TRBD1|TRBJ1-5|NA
TGTGCCACCAGCAGGGGACAGCCCAATCAGCCCCAGCATTTT
CATSRGQPNQPQHF
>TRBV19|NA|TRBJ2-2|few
TGTGCCAGTAGACCGGGGTATAACACCGGGGAGCTGTTTTTT
CASRPGYNTGELFF
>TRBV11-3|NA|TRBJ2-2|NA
TGTGCCAGCAGCTTACGCGGGACCGGGGAGCTGTTTTTT
CASSLRGTGELFF
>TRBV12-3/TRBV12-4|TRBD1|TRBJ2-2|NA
TGTGCCAGTCAGGGGGACGGCGGGGAGCTGTTTTTT
CASQGDGGELFF